These 3 T cell receptor beta chains were sequenced from one sample in a study of radiotherapy plus CTLA-4 blockade in lung cancer. Clones were read by immunoSEQ multiplex PCR, and TCRdb kept only the in-frame ones, dropping some. Of 75,000 to 100,000 clones listed, around 88% are singletons. Source: peripheral blood, taken from a patient treated with radiotherapy plus ipilimumab. The receptors stem from a human donor with non-small cell lung cancer that progressed on radiotherapy plus ipilimumab.

The rearrangement links TRBV28 to TRBJ1-1, with a weak D call TRBD1 (6 bases). CDR3 length: 15 amino acids. Germline-derived CDR1 and CDR2 are MDHEN and SYDVKM. V was shortened by 2 bases and J by 1 base, with 11 bases between the two germline ends. As DNA, the CDR3 is TGTGCCAGCAGTTTACTGGACAGCCCGAACACTGAAGCTTTCTTT. Protein: CASSLLDSPNTEAFF.

The chain combines TRBV5-1 with TRBJ2-2; TRBD2 agrees at 8 bases. Looked up from germline, CDR1 is SGHRS and CDR2 is YFSETQ. CDR3 size: 17 residues. The junction had 17 bases not matched to a gene; V was cut back by 9 bases and J by 4 bases. CDR3 sequence (DNA): TGCGCCAAAAGCCGGGCGGGAGGCCACAGAGGCACCGGGGAGCTGTTTTTT. Translation: CAKSRAGGHRGTGELFF.

The chain uses TRBV5-1 and TRBJ2-1; TRBD2 is a possible D gene (7 bases). This CDR3 has 16 amino acids. Germline loops: CDR1 SGHRS, CDR2 YFSETQ. Trimming left V 0 bases short and J 3 bases short, with 13 bases between. CDR3 region: CASSLAGGQNYNEQFF. Written as DNA, the CDR3 is TGCGCCAGCAGCTTGGCCGGGGGGCAGAACTACAATGAGCAGTTCTTC.